The 9 T cell receptor beta chains presented below share a single source sample, sequenced in a study of lymphopenia after photon versus proton radiotherapy. Only in-frame clones appear in the TCRdb table, and some are missing; sequencing was by immunoSEQ multiplex PCR. The sample holds 77,000 or so clones, over 70% seen once. The sample consisted of peripheral blood, taken from a patient treated with proton-based radiotherapy. These receptors were taken from a man aged 55 to 70 with pancreatic cancer.

This clone is a singleton in its sample. The CDR3 is CASSTDRGQETQYF. CDR3 DNA: TGTGCCAGCAGCACCGACAGGGGTCAAGAGACCCAGTACTTC. The chain couples TRBV7-8 to TRBJ2-5; TRBD1 matches 8 bases. Looked up from germline, CDR1 is SGHVS and CDR2 is FQNEAQ. CDR3 length: 14 residues. Trimming removed 5 bases from V and 2 bases from J; junction bases left unmatched: 4.

This sequence joins TRBV18 and TRBJ1-1, with D unresolved. The germline CDR1 and CDR2 sequences are KGHSH and LQKENI. CDR3 size: 14 residues. V dropped 3 bases and J dropped 4 bases, with 12 bases sitting between them. The CDR3 sequence is CASSPATPGTEAFF. In DNA, the CDR3 is TGTGCCAGCTCACCGGCGACCCCGGGCACTGAAGCTTTCTTT. The whole variable domain, filled in from reference TRBV18 and TRBJ1-1, reads NAGVMQNPRHLVRRRGQEARLRCSPMKGHSHVYWYRQLPEEGLKFMVYLQKENIIDESGMPKERFSAEFPKEGPSILRIQQVVRGDSAAYFCASSPATPGTEAFFGQGTRLTVV.

V gene TRBV4-2 combines with J gene TRBJ2-7; 12 positions agree with TRBD2. The V and J ends lost 4 bases and 2 bases, in that order; junction bases with no gene match: 24. CDR1 LGHNA and CDR2 YNFKEQ come from the germline V gene. The CDR3 is made up of 22 amino acids. The CDR3 region is CASSLRQGNGLAGGPSTYEQYF. In DNA, the CDR3 is TGTGCCAGCAGCCTCCGACAGGGGAACGGGCTAGCGGGAGGGCCATCCACCTACGAGCAGTACTTC.

The rearrangement uses TRBV6-5 and TRBJ1-1, with 8 bases that match TRBD1. The CDR3 extends over 14 amino acids. The germline CDR1 and CDR2 sequences are MNHEY and SVGAGI. The junction had 8 bases not matched to a gene; V was cut back by 6 bases and J by 5 bases. The CDR3 DNA reads as TGTGCCAGCAGCCTCGACAGGGGTTTAACTGAAGCTTTCTTT. It specifies CASSLDRGLTEAFF.

The gene calls are TRBV15 and TRBJ1-4; D unclear. The V end lost 3 bases, the J end lost 8 bases, and 10 bases lay between the germline ends. Germline V gene sequence: CDR1 LNHNV, CDR2 YYDKDF (reference sequence). This CDR3 contains 13 residues. The CDR3 here is CATSRSVGEKLFF. CDR3 coding DNA: TGTGCCACCAGCAGGTCGGTGGGCGAAAAACTGTTTTTT.

The rearrangement links TRBV19 to TRBJ2-6; TRBD2 might be the D (6 bases). This CDR3 spans 15 amino acids. V was pared by 7 bases and J by 2 bases, with 12 bases between. Germline CDR1 reads LNHDA; CDR2 reads SQIVND (reference sequence). The CDR3 loop reads CASTSVSTGANVLTF. The CDR3 coding sequence is TGTGCCAGTACTAGCGTAAGCACTGGGGCCAACGTCCTGACTTTC.

The chain uses TRBV7-2 and TRBJ2-7, with 13 bases fitting TRBD2. Germline V gene data show CDR1 as SGHTA and CDR2 as FQGNSA. This CDR3 spans 16 amino acids. V was clipped by 1 base and J by 4 bases; unmatched bases: 4. The CDR3 loop is CASSLEGLAGLYEQYF. The CDR3 DNA reads TGTGCCAGCAGCTTAGAGGGACTAGCGGGACTGTACGAGCAGTACTTC.

This chain joins TRBV29-1 and TRBJ2-5; no firm D call. Matching the DNA end better, TRBJ2-7 makes the J call doubtful. Germline V gene lookup returns CDR1 SQVTM and CDR2 ANQGSEA. The CDR3 runs to 11 residues. The chain's CDR3 is CSVASIYEQYF. Written as DNA, the CDR3 is TGCAGCGTCGCCTCTATCTACGAGCAGTACTTC.

The chain employs TRBV5-1 and TRBJ2-7; the match to TRBD2 covers 10 bases. V shed 9 bases, J shed 1 base, and the junction held 10 bases outside the gene matches. The CDR3 spans 15 residues. The germline gives CDR1 SGHRS, CDR2 YFSETQ. CDR3 residues: CATKTGTSESYEQYF. The CDR3 nucleotides are TGCGCCACCAAAACCGGGACTAGCGAGTCCTACGAGCAGTACTTC.